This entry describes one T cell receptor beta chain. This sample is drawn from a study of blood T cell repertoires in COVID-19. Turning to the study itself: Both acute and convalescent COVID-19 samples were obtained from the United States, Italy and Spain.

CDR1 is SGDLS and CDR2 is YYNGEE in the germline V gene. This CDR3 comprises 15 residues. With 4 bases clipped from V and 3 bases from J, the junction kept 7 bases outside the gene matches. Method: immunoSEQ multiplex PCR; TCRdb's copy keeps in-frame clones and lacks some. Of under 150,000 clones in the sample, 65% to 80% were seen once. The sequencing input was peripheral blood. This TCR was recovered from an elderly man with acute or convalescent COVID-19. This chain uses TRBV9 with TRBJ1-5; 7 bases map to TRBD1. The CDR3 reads CASSPGGQFNQPQHF. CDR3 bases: TGTGCCAGCAGCCCCGGGGGACAGTTCAATCAGCCCCAGCATTTT.